This entry lists 25 T cell receptor beta chains sequenced from one sample in a study of molecular identifiers for immune sequencing clone quantification. MiXCR was run by TCRdb on the PCR reads, yielding one entry per CDR3 protein. The table records approximately 550,000 distinct CDR3 sequences, less than 30% of them present only once. The specimen was naive CD8+ T cells from blood, with Jurkat cell RNA spiked in. Sample subset: FACS-sorted CD8+CD4-CCR7+CD45RA+ naive T cells. These receptor sequences come from a human donor in good health. Some libraries in this study had Jurkat cell RNA spiked in.

This clonotype was observed a few times. The rearrangement uses TRBV12-5 and TRBJ2-7, with TRBD2 as a possible D gene (5 bases). Germline CDR1 and CDR2: LGHNT and FRNRAP. This CDR3 is built from 14 residues. Trimming took off 1 base at V and 6 bases at J, with 13 bases between the two ends. The CDR3 sequence: CASGLAPSEGEQYF. CDR3 in DNA: TGTGCTAGTGGTTTGGCCCCCTCCGAGGGCGAGCAGTACTTC.

The rearrangement uses TRBV3-1 and TRBJ1-1, with a tentative D call TRBD1 (6 bases). Germline V gene sequence: CDR1 LGHDT, CDR2 YNNKEL (reference sequence). The CDR3 covers 16 residues. The V end was cut by 4 bases, the J end by 4 bases, with 19 bases between. Here the CDR3 DNA reads TGTGCCAGCAGCCGCGAGACTCTCCTAGGGGGCACTGAAGCTTTCTTT. Amino acids: CASSRETLLGGTEAFF.

This clonotype was counted a few times. V is TRBV24-1 and J is TRBJ1-1; D unclear. The germline V gene has CDR1 KGHDR and CDR2 SFDVKD. This CDR3 is 12 amino acids long. V was shortened by 6 bases and J by 5 bases, with 9 bases between the two germline ends. The DNA of the CDR3 is TGTGCCACCAGTCTTACGGGGACTGAAGCTTTCTTT. Protein: CATSLTGTEAFF.

This clonotype was observed many times. This sequence joins TRBV7-9 and TRBJ2-3; perhaps TRBD2 as D (5 bases). Germline V gene sequence: CDR1 SEHNR, CDR2 FQNEAQ (reference sequence). This CDR3 region has 14 residues. V was clipped by 5 bases and J by 4 bases, with 13 bases between them. CDR3: CASSLEDLPDTQYF. The CDR3 bases are TGTGCCAGCAGCCTGGAGGACCTCCCAGATACGCAGTATTTT.

The chain recombines TRBV5-1 with TRBJ2-1; D is unresolved. The length of the CDR3 is 14 residues. V lost 1 base, J lost 6 bases, and 11 bases lay in between. Germline CDR1 reads SGHRS; CDR2 reads YFSETQ. The CDR3 DNA reads as TGCGCCAGCAGCTTGATAGCCGCGCCCAATGAGCAGTTCTTC. Its translation: CASSLIAAPNEQFF.

For this clonotype: A much larger clone is a single base away; this may be a read error. The chain recombines TRBV5-3 with TRBJ2-7; D uncertain. TRBV5-3 falls under the ORF class, with uncertain function. The CDR3 totals 14 residues. V was cut by 9 bases and J by 2 bases, with 18 bases left in between. CDR3 coding DNA: TGTGCCAACAGCTTGGCCGCTAACGCCTACGAGCAGTACTTC. It is translated as CANSLAANAYEQYF.

This clonotype was observed many times. J is TRBJ2-3 and V is TRBV5-4; D remains ambiguous. Trimming removed 4 bases at V and 4 bases at J, with 19 bases between. Germline loops: CDR1 SGHNT, CDR2 YYREEE (reference sequence). CDR3 length: 16 residues. This chain's CDR3 is CASSPENRELPDTQYF. Written as DNA, the CDR3 is TGTGCCAGCAGCCCGGAGAACCGCGAGTTACCAGATACGCAGTATTTT.

J is TRBJ1-1 and V is TRBV5-1; D may be TRBD1 (5 bases). Germline CDR1 and CDR2: SGHRS and YFSETQ. The V gene lost 8 bases and the J gene lost 5 bases, with 16 bases spanning the gap. This CDR3 is built from 13 residues. CDR3 sequence (DNA): TGCGCCAGTCGGGGGGTTATGAGTACTGAAGCTTTCTTT. It translates to CASRGVMSTEAFF. Supplemented by reference TRBV5-1 and TRBJ1-1, the full variable domain reads KAGVTQTPRYLIKTRGQQVTLSCSPISGHRSVSWYQQTPGQGLQFLFEYFSETQRNKGNFPGRFSGRQFSNSRSEMNVSTLELGDSALYLCASRGVMSTEAFFGQGTRLTVV.

This clonotype was picked up many times. The J gene is TRBJ1-6, the V gene TRBV20-1; D unresolved. CDR1 is DFQATT, CDR2 SNEGSKA, per germline (reference sequence). The CDR3 consists of 15 residues. The germline V and J ends were trimmed by 2 bases and 8 bases, with 16 bases remaining between them. CDR3 loop: CSARPGPRGYSPLHF. The CDR3 nucleotides are TGCAGTGCTAGACCAGGCCCGCGCGGCTATTCACCCCTCCACTTT.

This clonotype was seen many times. This chain links TRBV21-1 with TRBJ2-5. TRBV21-1 is designated a pseudogene. The length of the CDR3 is 10 residues. CDR3 residues: CARKPETQYF. DNA for the CDR3: TGTGCCAGAAAACCCGAGACCCAGTACTTC.

This clonotype was seen ten or more times. V and J are TRBV6-1 and TRBJ2-7; D not certain. Germline CDR1 and CDR2: MNHNS and SASEGT. Trimming took 0 bases from V and 1 from J, leaving 10 bases between them. The CDR3 loop spans 15 amino acids. CDR3 in DNA: TGTGCCAGCAGTGAAGCGCATAGGGCGTCCTACGAGCAGTACTTC. Amino acid sequence: CASSEAHRASYEQYF.

The gene calls are TRBV7-9 and TRBJ2-5, with 8 bases aligning to TRBD2. V trimming: 3 bases; J trimming: 5 bases; junction bases outside the gene matches: 5. The CDR3 has 14 amino acids. Germline CDR1 SEHNR, CDR2 FQNEAQ (reference sequence). The CDR3 protein is CASSFTGGEETQYF. The CDR3 DNA is TGTGCCAGCAGCTTTACCGGGGGGGAGGAGACCCAGTACTTC.

This clonotype showed up many times. The chain employs TRBV5-4 and TRBJ2-5; D is possibly TRBD1 (5 bases). CDR1 SGHNT and CDR2 YYREEE come from the germline V gene (reference sequence). Trimming pared 3 bases from V and 3 bases from J, leaving 18 bases between. This CDR3 is 16 amino acids long. CDR3 sequence reads: CASSSSGIRVKETQYF. The DNA of the CDR3 is TGTGCCAGCAGCTCGTCAGGGATCCGGGTAAAAGAGACCCAGTACTTC.

For this clonotype: A much bigger clone sits one base away, suggesting this may be a read error. The genes are TRBV5-6 and TRBJ1-4; the match to TRBD1 covers 10 bases. CDR1 is SGHDT and CDR2 is YYEEEE in the germline V gene. This CDR3 is built from 17 residues. CDR3 sequence reads: CASSNDRGLSTNEKLCF. The CDR3 DNA reads as TGTGCCAGCAGTAACGACAGGGGGCTTTCCACTAATGAAAAACTGTGTTTT.

Turning to this clonotype: Since a much larger clone is just one base distant, this may be a read error. The chain couples TRBV20-1 to TRBJ2-3; 9 nucleotides align to TRBD2. CDR3 length: 16 amino acids. V trimming: 1 base; J trimming: 6 bases; junction bases outside the gene matches: 11. In germline, CDR1 is DFQATT, CDR2 SNEGSKA (reference sequence). This CDR3 is CSARVSFGTSWDTQYF. CDR3 nucleotide sequence: TGCAGTGCTAGAGTTAGCTTTGGGACTAGCTGGGATACGCAGTATTTT.

In its sample, this clonotype was seen many times. The CDR3 loop is CSGGTSKRTDTQYF. CDR3 in DNA: TGCAGTGGGGGGACTAGCAAGAGGACAGATACGCAGTATTTT. The chain uses TRBV20-1 and TRBJ2-3, with 9 bases that match TRBD2. V trimming: 7 bases; J trimming: 3 bases; junction bases outside the gene matches: 8. The germline gives CDR1 DFQATT, CDR2 SNEGSKA (reference sequence). This CDR3 is 14 amino acids long.

This chain uses TRBV25-1 with TRBJ2-7; tentative D call: TRBD2 (5 bases). The CDR3 contains 15 residues. V shed 6 bases and J shed 7 bases, with 22 bases lying between them. Germline loops: CDR1 MGHDK, CDR2 SYGVNS. CDR3 coding DNA: TGTGCCAGCAGCGATATGGGAGACCTCCTATTTGAGCAGTACTTC. This gives the protein CASSDMGDLLFEQYF.

This clonotype has a count of ten or more. The CDR3 loop reads CAWSFRLFGSPLHF. In DNA form, the CDR3 reads TGTGCCTGGAGTTTCCGGCTATTTGGGTCACCCCTCCACTTT. The genes are TRBV30 and TRBJ1-6; D unclear. V lost 2 bases and J 10 bases, leaving 15 bases between the germline ends. CDR3 length: 14 residues. CDR1 is GTSNPN, CDR2 SVGIG, per germline (reference sequence).

V and J are TRBV27 and TRBJ2-3, with D perhaps TRBD2 (6 bases). Germline assignment: CDR1 MNHEY and CDR2 SMNVEV (reference sequence). The CDR3 consists of 18 residues. The germline V and J ends were trimmed by 2 bases and 2 bases, with 20 bases remaining between them. This CDR3 reads CASSLLGVERASTDTQYF. The CDR3 DNA sequence: TGTGCCAGCAGTTTACTGGGCGTTGAGCGGGCCTCCACAGATACGCAGTATTTT.

This clonotype was picked up many times. The genes are TRBV7-9 and TRBJ2-7, with D tentatively TRBD1 (7 bases). CDR1 and CDR2 from the germline V gene are SEHNR and FQNEAQ (reference sequence). The CDR3 consists of 15 residues. Trimming removed 5 bases at V and 5 bases at J, with 19 bases between. The CDR3 reads CASSPPVTGRNEQYF. CDR3 bases: TGTGCCAGCAGCCCCCCCGTGACAGGGAGGAACGAGCAGTACTTC.

In this sample, this clonotype turned up a few times. The chain uses TRBV28 and TRBJ1-1; D unresolved. V shed 2 bases and J shed 8 bases, with 9 bases lying between them. Germline lookup yields CDR1 MDHEN and CDR2 SYDVKM. This CDR3 comprises 12 residues. The CDR3 region is CASSLVRMEAFF. The DNA of the CDR3 is TGTGCCAGCAGTTTAGTACGGATGGAAGCTTTCTTT.

This clonotype occurred a few times. This rearrangement joins TRBV5-5 to TRBJ2-2, with D unclear. Germline V lookup: CDR1 SGHKS, CDR2 YYEKEE (reference sequence). Trimming took 0 bases from V and 3 from J, leaving 9 bases between them. The CDR3 covers 15 residues. The CDR3 DNA sequence: TGTGCCAGCAGCTTGGAGGATACGGACACCGGGGAGCTGTTTTTT. It is translated as CASSLEDTDTGELFF. Complete variable domain (other parts from reference TRBV5-5 and TRBJ2-2): DAGVTQSPTHLIKTRGQQVTLRCSPISGHKSVSWYQQVLGQGPQFIFQYYEKEERGRGNFPDRFSARQFPNYSSELNVNALLLGDSALYLCASSLEDTDTGELFFGEGSRLTVL.

The rearrangement joins TRBV7-2 to TRBJ2-1; D gene uncertain. CDR1 is SGHTA and CDR2 is FQGNSA in the germline V gene. Trimming stripped 4 bases from V and 8 bases from J, with 15 bases between. CDR3 size: 14 residues. CDR3 DNA: TGTGCCAGCAGCTATGGACCCCTAGGCTATGAGCAGTTCTTC. The encoded protein is CASSYGPLGYEQFF.

This clonotype was detected many times. This chain links TRBV7-9 with TRBJ2-7; TRBD1 is a possible D gene (6 bases). The CDR3 totals 13 residues. CDR1 and CDR2 from the germline V gene are SEHNR and FQNEAQ (reference sequence). Between the trimmed V and J ends, which lost 6 bases and 1 base, there was a span of 10 bases. Written as DNA, the CDR3 is TGTGCCAGCAGTAAGGACAGTTCCTACGAGCAGTACTTC. Its translation is CASSKDSSYEQYF. Filled out from reference TRBV7-9 and TRBJ2-7, the complete variable domain reads DTGVSQNPRHKITKRGQNVTFRCDPISEHNRLYWYRQTLGQGPEFLTYFQNEAQLEKSRLLSDRFSAERPKGSFSTLEIQRTEQGDSAMYLCASSKDSSYEQYFGPGTRLTVT.

The chain carries TRBV20-1 and TRBJ2-3; 10 nucleotides line up with TRBD1. V lost 3 bases to trimming and J lost 4 bases; unmatched junction nucleotides: 10. The germline gives CDR1 DFQATT, CDR2 SNEGSKA (reference sequence). The CDR3 is 16 residues long. Here the CDR3 DNA reads TGCAGTGCTAGTGGGTCTGGGACAGGGGCAGCAGATACGCAGTATTTT. Amino acid sequence: CSASGSGTGAADTQYF.